The clone carrying this T cell receptor beta chain was observed a few times. What it binds is unknown. This sample is drawn from a study of T cells in Graves' hyperthyroidism and ophthalmopathy. Findings and limits, study-wide: The model anticipated ophthalmopathy a median about six months pre-onset. Stable hyperthyroidism was told apart from ophthalmopathy by a model built on 13 V-J features. The blood repertoire included most of the expanded thyroid clonotypes above 0.001.

Template material for amplifying TCR beta CDR3 regions consisted of RNA transcripts. First-round RT-PCR targeting the TCR CDR3 was performed with the HTBI primer set. MiXCR, run by TCRdb on the multiplex PCR reads, gives a single entry per CDR3 protein. The data show approximately 700,000 distinct CDR3 sequences, roughly 45% seen once. Sequencing was carried out using peripheral blood or thyroid tissue (not recorded which). This sequence originates from an adult man with Graves' disease, either hyperthyroidism or ophthalmopathy (not recorded which).

The CDR3, as DNA: TGTGCCAGCAGTGGACACCTCTATGGCTACACCTTC. It yields the protein CASSGHLYGYTF. V usage is TRBV6-1 and J usage is TRBJ1-2; unclear D gene. V was trimmed by 4 bases and J by 4 bases, leaving 7 bases between them. CDR1 and CDR2 from the germline V gene are MNHNS and SASEGT. The CDR3 is 12 amino acids.